This T cell receptor beta chain was profiled in a study of cytomegalovirus exposure and HLA in healthy donors. It was healthy bone marrow donors who served as donors. Study results and caveats: Presence/absence comparisons presumed near-even sequencing depth among donors.

Germline CDR1 and CDR2: WSHSY and SAAADI. Trimming removed 4 bases at V and 6 bases at J, with 21 bases between. This CDR3 has 17 amino acids. Both 60 Vbeta primers and 13 Jbeta primers went into the PCR. Data came from immunoSEQ multiplex PCR; TCRdb stores just in-frame clones and leaves some out. The table for this sample gives 150,000 to 200,000 clones. As to this clone: What it binds is not known.

This rearrangement joins TRBV10-2 to TRBJ2-2; D possibly corresponds to TRBD1 (6 bases). The sequence derives from a man in his thirties or forties in good health and CMV-seronegative. The sample consisted of PBMCs. The chain's CDR3 is CASSGQGSYLGAGELFF. CDR3 nucleotides: TGCGCCAGCAGTGGGCAGGGGTCCTACCTAGGTGCCGGGGAGCTGTTTTTT.